These T cell receptor beta chains were read from a single sample in a study of human T cells and chemical hapten exposure. TCRdb fed the RACE reads into MiXCR, producing one record per CDR3 protein. The data contain 150,000 or so distinct CDR3 sequences, about 15% of them seen just once; the ten biggest clones take up about 1.7%. The sequencing here drew on whole blood, taken in connection with sensitization to the hapten diphenylcyclopropenone (DPC). These receptors originate from a woman in her 30s with alopecia areata. Some clones in this sample may be carry-over from other donors' samples. Each CDR3 is given with its conserved first and last residue. D genes are given only for firm matches. Not every row has a clone size; where given, it reads once, few, many or a size class.

CDR3,DNA,V,size,D,J
CASSFPGSFLYEQYF,TGTGCCAGCAGTTTTCCAGGTTCGTTTCTCTACGAGCAGTACTTC,TRBV28,few,-,TRBJ2-7
CASSEALGATQPQHF,TGTGCCAGCAGTGAAGCCTTGGGGGCGACCCAGCCCCAGCATTTT,TRBV6-1,once,-,TRBJ1-5
CSARGRALGTDTQYF,TGCAGTGCTAGGGGGAGGGCTTTGGGCACAGATACGCAGTATTTT,TRBV20-1,-,TRBD2,TRBJ2-3
CASSLDGMNTEAFF,TGTGCCAGCAGCTTGGACGGAATGAACACTGAAGCTTTCTTT,TRBV11-2,large,-,TRBJ1-1
CAWSSLQTMNTEAFF,TGTGCCTGGAGTAGTCTACAGACCATGAACACTGAAGCTTTCTTT,TRBV30,-,-,TRBJ1-1
CSETGGSSTDTQYF,TGCAGTGAGACAGGGGGCTCTAGCACAGATACGCAGTATTTT,TRBV20-1,few,TRBD1,TRBJ2-3
CASSLGRAIYTEAFF,TGCGCCAGCAGCTTGGGGAGGGCCATCTACACTGAAGCTTTCTTT,TRBV5-1,-,-,TRBJ1-1
CAWGRNTGELFF,TGTGCCTGGGGACGGAACACCGGGGAGCTGTTTTTT,TRBV30,few,-,TRBJ2-2
CASSAGTSGSNEQFF,TGTGCCAGCAGCGCCGGGACTAGCGGGAGCAATGAGCAGTTCTTC,TRBV4-2,-,TRBD2,TRBJ2-1
CSAGRQGDQPQHF,TGCAGTGCCGGCAGACAGGGGGATCAGCCCCAGCATTTT,TRBV20-1,-,TRBD1,TRBJ1-5
CAIRGTSGYREQFF,TGTGCCATACGGGGGACTAGCGGTTACCGGGAGCAGTTCTTC,TRBV6-2/TRBV6-3,many,TRBD2,TRBJ2-1
CASSDTGDGTEAFF,TGTGCCAGCAGTGATACAGGGGACGGCACTGAAGCTTTCTTT,TRBV12-3/TRBV12-4,many,TRBD1,TRBJ1-1
CASSFGTSGGAREQYF,TGTGCCAGCAGCTTCGGGACTAGCGGGGGGGCGCGGGAGCAGTACTTC,TRBV11-2,-,TRBD2,TRBJ2-7
CASSEGPYSNQPQHF,TGTGCCAGCTCAGAGGGGCCTTATAGCAATCAGCCCCAGCATTTT,TRBV18,-,-,TRBJ1-5
CSVGWRGANTDTQYF,TGCAGCGTGGGCTGGCGGGGGGCAAACACAGATACGCAGTATTTT,TRBV29-1,many,TRBD2,TRBJ2-3
CASSQGLAGVYEQYF,TGTGCCAGCAGCCAAGGACTAGCGGGAGTCTACGAGCAGTACTTC,TRBV4-2,-,TRBD2,TRBJ2-7
CASSPTVYFSEAFF,TGTGCCAGCTCACCAACGGTTTACTTTTCTGAAGCTTTCTTT,TRBV18,few,-,TRBJ1-1
CAISLLAGEQYF,TGTGCCATCAGTCTACTAGCAGGCGAGCAGTACTTC,TRBV10-3,-,-,TRBJ2-7
CASSSRQGKQPQHF,TGTGCCAGCTCATCCCGACAGGGAAAACAGCCCCAGCATTTT,TRBV18,many,TRBD1,TRBJ1-5
CASSPGMSNEQFF,TGTGCCAGCAGCCCGGGTATGTCCAATGAGCAGTTCTTC,TRBV5-5,many,-,TRBJ2-1
CASSPGHFWEQYF,TGTGCCAGCAGCCCCGGCCATTTTTGGGAGCAGTACTTC,TRBV7-9,-,-,TRBJ2-7
CASSLTGYNYGYTF,TGTGCCAGCAGCTTGACCGGATATAACTATGGCTACACCTTC,TRBV5-4,few,-,TRBJ1-2
CASSQTSIETQYF,TGTGCCAGCAGTCAGACTAGTATTGAGACCCAGTACTTC,TRBV28,-,-,TRBJ2-5
CASSLEPLVATNEKLFF,TGTGCCAGCAGCTTGGAACCTCTAGTAGCAACTAATGAAAAACTGTTTTTT,TRBV5-4,few,-,TRBJ1-4
CASSKPLGNTIYF,TGTGCCAGCAGTAAGCCTCTTGGAAACACCATATATTTT,TRBV27,-,-,TRBJ1-3
CASSLEGLAGGLGELFF,TGTGCCAGCAGCTTAGAGGGACTAGCGGGAGGTCTCGGGGAGCTGTTTTTT,TRBV7-2,-,TRBD2,TRBJ2-2
CASSQGGTEAFF,TGTGCCAGCAGCCAAGGTGGCACTGAAGCTTTCTTT,TRBV3-1,many,-,TRBJ1-1
CASSLWDGGTEAFF,TGCGCCAGCAGCTTGTGGGACGGTGGCACTGAAGCTTTCTTT,TRBV5-1,-,-,TRBJ1-1
CASRPGLGETQYF,TGTGCCAGCAGACCCGGACTTGGGGAGACCCAGTACTTC,TRBV7-2,-,-,TRBJ2-5
CASSRPGQGSKANSGANVLTF,TGTGCCAGCTCGAGACCGGGACAGGGATCTAAGGCCAACTCTGGGGCCAACGTCCTGACTTTC,TRBV6-2/TRBV6-3,-,TRBD1,TRBJ2-6
CSATGTSGDISYEQYF,TGCAGTGCTACGGGGACTAGCGGGGATATCTCCTACGAGCAGTACTTC,TRBV20-1,-,TRBD2,TRBJ2-7
CASSQDTDTQYF,TGTGCCAGCAGCCAAGACACAGATACGCAGTATTTT,TRBV3-1,few,-,TRBJ2-3
CASSRTGAAGYTF,TGTGCCAGCAGCCGGACAGGGGCGGCTGGCTACACCTTC,TRBV4-2,many,TRBD1,TRBJ1-2
CASSLWKRPSKGYGYTF,TGTGCCAGCAGTTTGTGGAAGCGGCCATCTAAGGGCTATGGCTACACCTTC,TRBV12-3/TRBV12-4,few,-,TRBJ1-2
CASSKGPVGYTF,TGTGCCAGTAGCAAGGGGCCCGTTGGCTACACCTTC,TRBV19,-,-,TRBJ1-2
CASSSPPGQGYGYTF,TGTGCCAGCAGCTCCCCTCCGGGACAGGGCTATGGCTACACCTTC,TRBV28,-,TRBD1,TRBJ1-2
CASSLVVGGTDTQYF,TGCGCCAGCAGCTTGGTAGTGGGGGGCACAGATACGCAGTATTTT,TRBV5-1,-,-,TRBJ2-3
CASRSTGNQPQHF,TGTGCCAGCAGGTCGACAGGCAATCAGCCCCAGCATTTT,TRBV2,many,-,TRBJ1-5
CASSSRTGKQFF,TGTGCCAGCAGCTCACGGACAGGGAAGCAGTTCTTC,TRBV21-1,once,-,TRBJ2-1
CASSPYRDEQFF,TGTGCCAGCAGCCCCTATAGGGATGAGCAGTTCTTC,TRBV12-3/TRBV12-4,-,-,TRBJ2-1
CATHGGGAYNEQFF,TGTGCCACCCATGGCGGGGGAGCCTACAATGAGCAGTTCTTC,TRBV28,-,TRBD2,TRBJ2-1
CSALKVNTEAFF,TGCAGTGCACTAAAGGTGAACACTGAAGCTTTCTTT,TRBV20-1,many,-,TRBJ1-1
CATSPALSSGNTIYF,TGTGCCACCAGTCCGGCCTTGAGCTCTGGAAACACCATATATTTT,TRBV10-3,many,-,TRBJ1-3
CASSSGQLRETQYF,TGCGCCAGCAGCTCAGGACAGCTTCGAGAGACCCAGTACTTC,TRBV5-1,few,-,TRBJ2-5
CASSPSQVGAEAFF,TGTGCCAGCTCACCATCTCAAGTTGGGGCTGAAGCTTTCTTT,TRBV18,-,-,TRBJ1-1
CSVVSGQRVVGTEAFF,TGCAGCGTTGTAAGCGGACAGCGGGTAGTTGGCACTGAAGCTTTCTTT,TRBV29-1,few,-,TRBJ1-1
CASSLFDRNNSPLHF,TGTGCCAGCAGCTTATTTGATAGGAATAATTCACCCCTCCACTTT,TRBV11-2,many,-,TRBJ1-6
CASSLEDRPNTDTQYF,TGCGCCAGCAGCTTGGAGGACAGGCCCAACACAGATACGCAGTATTTT,TRBV5-1,few,TRBD1,TRBJ2-3
CASSYVGELSEKLFF,TGTGCCAGCAGTTATGTAGGGGAACTCAGTGAAAAACTGTTTTTT,TRBV6-6,-,-,TRBJ1-4
CSARVSPTYEQYF,TGCAGCGCTCGGGTATCCCCAACTTACGAGCAGTACTTC,TRBV20-1,few,-,TRBJ2-7
CSASEPNTEAFF,TGCAGTGCTAGCGAGCCGAACACTGAAGCTTTCTTT,TRBV20-1,many,-,TRBJ1-1
CASSQQVQGEKLFF,TGTGCCAGCAGTCAACAGGTTCAAGGGGAAAAACTGTTTTTT,TRBV12-3/TRBV12-4,-,-,TRBJ1-4
CASSLGQGRADTQYF,TGTGCCAGCAGCTTAGGACAGGGGCGGGCAGATACGCAGTATTTT,TRBV11-2,many,TRBD1,TRBJ2-3
CASSLFRGEEQYF,TGTGCCAGCAGTTTATTCAGGGGGGAGGAGCAGTACTTC,TRBV12-3/TRBV12-4,-,-,TRBJ2-7
CASSGQQPSYNEQFF,TGTGCCAGCAGTGGACAGCAACCCTCCTACAATGAGCAGTTCTTC,TRBV2,-,-,TRBJ2-1
CASRATSLETQYF,TGTGCCAGTAGAGCGACTAGCCTGGAGACCCAGTACTTC,TRBV19,-,TRBD2,TRBJ2-5
CSARARDPLRGTDTQYF,TGCAGTGCTAGAGCCCGGGACCCCCTCCGCGGCACAGATACGCAGTATTTT,TRBV20-1,-,-,TRBJ2-3